This T cell receptor (beta chain) was obtained from a study of T cell responses to AZD1222 COVID-19 vaccine. Germline lookup yields CDR1 SGHRS and CDR2 YFSETQ. The CDR3 contains 17 residues. V was clipped by 5 bases and J by 1 base; unmatched bases: 12. Study-level findings and limits: It should be noted that donors were predominantly white British and more often female, and clonal diversity was possibly underestimated. Epitopes outside B.1.351 and B.1.1.7 mutated regions reportedly drew nearly half of spike TCRs. Increases in Spike-specific TCR breadth and depth were seen after two AZD1222 doses.

Second-dose intervals near 4 or 12 weeks were combined. A remark on this clone: Its antigen is not identified.

TCRdb's copy holds only in-frame clones and misses some; the assay was immunoSEQ multiplex PCR. The sample gives 150,000 or so clones, around 92% of which show up once; approximately 1.1% is in the top ten. This sample comprised peripheral blood, obtained 28 days after the second AZD1222 dose. V is TRBV5-1 and J is TRBJ2-4; 7 positions agree with TRBD2. The TCR comes from an adult who received the AZD1222 COVID-19 vaccine. DNA for the CDR3: TGCGCCAGCAGAGGCCGGGGAGGGAATGGTGCCAAAAACATTCAGTACTTC. Amino acid sequence: CASRGRGGNGAKNIQYF.